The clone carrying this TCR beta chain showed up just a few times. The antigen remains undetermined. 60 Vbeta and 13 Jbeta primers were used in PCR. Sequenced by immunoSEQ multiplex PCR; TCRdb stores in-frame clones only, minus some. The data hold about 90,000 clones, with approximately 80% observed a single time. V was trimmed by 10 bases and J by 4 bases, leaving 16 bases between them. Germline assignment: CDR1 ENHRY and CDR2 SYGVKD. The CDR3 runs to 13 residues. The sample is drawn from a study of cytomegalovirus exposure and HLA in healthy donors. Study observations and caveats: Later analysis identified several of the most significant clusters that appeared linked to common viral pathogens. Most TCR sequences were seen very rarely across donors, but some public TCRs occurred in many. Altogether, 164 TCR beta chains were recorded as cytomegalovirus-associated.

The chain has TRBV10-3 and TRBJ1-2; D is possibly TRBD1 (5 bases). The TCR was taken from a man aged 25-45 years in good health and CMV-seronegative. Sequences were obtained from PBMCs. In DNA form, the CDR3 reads TGTGCCACCCGGGACTCCGTAGGCTATGGCTACACCTTC. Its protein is CATRDSVGYGYTF.